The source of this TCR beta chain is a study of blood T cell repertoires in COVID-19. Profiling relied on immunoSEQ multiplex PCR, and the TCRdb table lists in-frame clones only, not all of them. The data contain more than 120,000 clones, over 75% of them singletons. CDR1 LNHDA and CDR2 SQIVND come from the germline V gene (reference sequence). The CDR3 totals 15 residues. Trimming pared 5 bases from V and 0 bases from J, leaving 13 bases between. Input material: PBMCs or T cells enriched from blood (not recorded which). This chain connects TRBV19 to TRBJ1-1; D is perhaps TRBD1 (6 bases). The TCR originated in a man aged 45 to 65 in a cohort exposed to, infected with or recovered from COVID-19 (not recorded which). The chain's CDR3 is CASSRGAGMNTEAFF. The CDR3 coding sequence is TGTGCCAGTAGTCGGGGGGCGGGGATGAACACTGAAGCTTTCTTT.